Listed below are T cell receptor beta chains from one sample, sequenced in a study of blood T cells in healthy people across ages. TCRdb recomputed calls from the 5' RACE reads with MiXCR, one row per CDR3 protein. This sample has roughly 730,000 distinct CDR3 sequences, with approximately 53% found just once. The source material was blood. The receptor source for this set is a man aged 35-49 years in good health. Each CDR3 is given with its conserved first and last residue. The D gene is left open where the match is weak. A row's size may be missing; if present it is once, few, many or a size class.

V gene,CDR3 length,J gene,clone size,D gene,CDR3 protein,CDR3 DNA
TRBV6-2/TRBV6-3,17,TRBJ2-1,once,-,CASIHRPKGGAYNEQFF,TGTGCCAGCATTCACCGGCCCAAGGGGGGGGCCTACAATGAGCAGTTCTTC
TRBV6-6,17,TRBJ2-1,few,-,CASSHPLGPGIHNEQFF,TGTGCCAGCAGTCACCCCCTAGGGCCGGGAATTCACAATGAGCAGTTCTTC
TRBV20-1,15,TRBJ2-3,once,TRBD2,CSAPEASGRADTQYF,TGCAGTGCCCCGGAGGCTAGCGGGAGGGCAGATACGCAGTATTTT
TRBV7-9,18,TRBJ1-4,few,TRBD1,CASSSYGQGADRDEKLFF,TGTGCCAGCAGCTCCTACGGACAGGGGGCAGATCGGGATGAAAAACTGTTTTTT
TRBV12-3/TRBV12-4,13,TRBJ2-3,once,-,CASRNDPTDTQYF,TGTGCCAGCAGAAATGACCCGACAGATACGCAGTATTTT
TRBV3-1,12,TRBJ2-5,-,-,CASSHEGETQYF,TGTGCCAGCAGCCACGAGGGTGAGACCCAGTACTTC
TRBV7-8,15,TRBJ1-5,-,TRBD1,CASSLETGGQQPQHF,TGTGCCAGCAGCTTAGAGACAGGGGGTCAACAGCCCCAGCATTTT
TRBV3-1,19,TRBJ2-5,-,TRBD1,CASSPTGGSVLTYQETQYF,TGTGCCAGCAGCCCTACAGGGGGCTCCGTCTTAACGTACCAAGAGACCCAGTACTTC
TRBV20-1,16,TRBJ2-3,-,TRBD1,CSARGQGAPSTDTQYF,TGCAGTGCTAGAGGACAGGGGGCCCCTTCCACAGATACGCAGTATTTT
TRBV6-2/TRBV6-3,14,TRBJ1-5,-,-,CASSPPGLNQPQHF,TGTGCCAGCAGCCCCCCAGGACTCAATCAGCCCCAGCATTTT
TRBV5-1,13,TRBJ2-5,-,-,CASSSTLQETQYF,TGCGCCAGCAGCTCAACCCTACAAGAGACCCAGTACTTC
TRBV7-2,15,TRBJ1-5,-,-,CASSLEAGWVQPQHF,TGTGCCAGCAGCTTAGAGGCGGGGTGGGTTCAGCCCCAGCATTTT
TRBV10-3,13,TRBJ1-2,once,-,CAISDRRGNGYTF,TGTGCCATCAGTGATCGTAGGGGAAATGGGTACACCTTC
TRBV7-2,15,TRBJ2-3,-,TRBD2,CASSLSWTSGNTQYF,TGTGCCAGCAGCTTATCATGGACTAGCGGGAATACGCAGTATTTT
TRBV25-1,14,TRBJ1-4,few,-,CASSEGSGLEKLFF,TGTGCCAGCAGTGAGGGCAGTGGTCTTGAAAAACTGTTTTTT
TRBV6-5,15,TRBJ1-1,few,TRBD1,CASSYPDRDRTEAFF,TGTGCCAGCAGTTACCCGGACAGGGATAGAACTGAAGCTTTCTTT
TRBV20-1,15,TRBJ2-3,few,TRBD1,CSARATGTGSDTQYF,TGCAGTGCTAGAGCTACGGGGACAGGCTCAGATACGCAGTATTTT
TRBV28,13,TRBJ2-7,-,-,CASSFRFSYEQYF,TGTGCCAGCAGTTTCCGTTTCTCCTACGAGCAGTACTTC
TRBV15,15,TRBJ2-7,few,-,CATSRDITSIDEQYF,TGTGCCACCAGCAGAGATATCACTAGCATCGACGAGCAGTACTTC
TRBV5-1,14,TRBJ2-7,-,-,CASSLVISSNEQYF,TGCGCCAGCAGCTTGGTTATTAGCTCCAATGAGCAGTACTTC
TRBV6-2/TRBV6-3,16,TRBJ1-6,few,TRBD1,CASSQQGASLGSPLHF,TGTGCCAGCAGTCAACAGGGGGCATCTCTCGGTTCACCCCTCCACTTT
TRBV29-1,14,TRBJ1-2,-,TRBD1,CSVGGQGGRYGYTF,TGCAGCGTTGGGGGACAGGGCGGACGCTATGGCTACACCTTC
TRBV12-3/TRBV12-4,14,TRBJ1-5,once,TRBD1,CASSWTGDNQPQHF,TGTGCCAGCAGTTGGACAGGGGACAATCAGCCCCAGCATTTT
TRBV2,14,TRBJ2-1,-,TRBD2,CASSEIQLAGEQFF,TGTGCCAGCAGTGAGATCCAACTAGCGGGGGAGCAGTTCTTC
TRBV24-1,14,TRBJ2-4,many,TRBD1,CATSDAGTGNIQYF,TGTGCCACCAGTGATGCCGGGACAGGTAACATTCAGTACTTC
TRBV5-5,15,TRBJ1-2,few,-,CASSFPLDSYYGYTF,TGTGCCAGCAGCTTTCCACTGGACAGCTACTATGGCTACACCTTC
TRBV29-1,15,TRBJ2-1,-,TRBD2,CSVRGLAGGPSEQFF,TGCAGCGTCCGGGGGCTAGCGGGAGGGCCATCTGAGCAGTTCTTC
TRBV20-1,14,TRBJ1-1,-,-,CSARDLGSTSEAFF,TGCAGTGCTAGAGATCTAGGCAGCACCAGTGAAGCTTTCTTT
TRBV6-5,12,TRBJ2-3,many,TRBD1,CASSPTTGTQYF,TGTGCCAGCAGTCCGACGACAGGGACGCAGTATTTT
TRBV27,12,TRBJ2-5,few,-,CASEPHQETQYF,TGTGCCAGCGAGCCCCACCAAGAGACCCAGTACTTC
TRBV7-3,16,TRBJ2-1,-,TRBD2,CASSMGLAGGPSRQFF,TGTGCCAGCAGCATGGGACTAGCGGGAGGGCCCTCTCGGCAGTTCTTC
TRBV27,14,TRBJ1-6,-,-,CASSLRHRNSPLHF,TGTGCCAGCAGTCTAAGACACCGAAATTCACCCCTCCACTTT
TRBV6-2/TRBV6-3,13,TRBJ1-5,few,TRBD1,CASSYGTDLPQHF,TGTGCCAGCAGTTACGGGACAGATTTGCCCCAGCATTTT
TRBV7-9,15,TRBJ1-4,few,-,CASSPSGLTNEKLFF,TGTGCCAGCAGCCCTTCTGGCTTAACTAATGAAAAACTGTTTTTT
TRBV3-1,15,TRBJ2-1,-,TRBD2,CASRQTGTSRNEQFF,TGTGCCAGCAGGCAAACCGGGACTAGCCGCAATGAGCAGTTCTTC
TRBV5-1,13,TRBJ2-1,-,-,CASSLDQGREQFF,TGCGCCAGCAGCTTGGACCAGGGACGTGAGCAGTTCTTC
TRBV20-1,14,TRBJ2-1,-,-,CSARWAGKDNEQFF,TGCAGTGCTAGATGGGCGGGTAAGGACAATGAGCAGTTCTTC
TRBV6-2/TRBV6-3,13,TRBJ1-1,-,-,CATGGLMNTEAFF,TGTGCCACCGGGGGACTCATGAACACTGAAGCTTTCTTT
TRBV20-1,13,TRBJ2-1,-,TRBD2,CSARLAQYNEQFF,TGCAGTGCCCGACTAGCGCAATACAATGAGCAGTTCTTC
TRBV5-1,15,TRBJ2-5,-,-,CASSIPGPREGTQYF,TGCGCCAGCAGTATTCCGGGACCCCGAGAGGGGACCCAGTACTTC
TRBV9,14,TRBJ2-3,-,-,CASSVQPSRDTQYF,TGTGCCAGCAGCGTCCAACCATCGCGGGATACGCAGTATTTT
TRBV29-1,13,TRBJ2-2,few,TRBD1,CSTSTGGTGELFF,TGCAGCACGAGTACAGGGGGCACCGGGGAGCTGTTTTTT